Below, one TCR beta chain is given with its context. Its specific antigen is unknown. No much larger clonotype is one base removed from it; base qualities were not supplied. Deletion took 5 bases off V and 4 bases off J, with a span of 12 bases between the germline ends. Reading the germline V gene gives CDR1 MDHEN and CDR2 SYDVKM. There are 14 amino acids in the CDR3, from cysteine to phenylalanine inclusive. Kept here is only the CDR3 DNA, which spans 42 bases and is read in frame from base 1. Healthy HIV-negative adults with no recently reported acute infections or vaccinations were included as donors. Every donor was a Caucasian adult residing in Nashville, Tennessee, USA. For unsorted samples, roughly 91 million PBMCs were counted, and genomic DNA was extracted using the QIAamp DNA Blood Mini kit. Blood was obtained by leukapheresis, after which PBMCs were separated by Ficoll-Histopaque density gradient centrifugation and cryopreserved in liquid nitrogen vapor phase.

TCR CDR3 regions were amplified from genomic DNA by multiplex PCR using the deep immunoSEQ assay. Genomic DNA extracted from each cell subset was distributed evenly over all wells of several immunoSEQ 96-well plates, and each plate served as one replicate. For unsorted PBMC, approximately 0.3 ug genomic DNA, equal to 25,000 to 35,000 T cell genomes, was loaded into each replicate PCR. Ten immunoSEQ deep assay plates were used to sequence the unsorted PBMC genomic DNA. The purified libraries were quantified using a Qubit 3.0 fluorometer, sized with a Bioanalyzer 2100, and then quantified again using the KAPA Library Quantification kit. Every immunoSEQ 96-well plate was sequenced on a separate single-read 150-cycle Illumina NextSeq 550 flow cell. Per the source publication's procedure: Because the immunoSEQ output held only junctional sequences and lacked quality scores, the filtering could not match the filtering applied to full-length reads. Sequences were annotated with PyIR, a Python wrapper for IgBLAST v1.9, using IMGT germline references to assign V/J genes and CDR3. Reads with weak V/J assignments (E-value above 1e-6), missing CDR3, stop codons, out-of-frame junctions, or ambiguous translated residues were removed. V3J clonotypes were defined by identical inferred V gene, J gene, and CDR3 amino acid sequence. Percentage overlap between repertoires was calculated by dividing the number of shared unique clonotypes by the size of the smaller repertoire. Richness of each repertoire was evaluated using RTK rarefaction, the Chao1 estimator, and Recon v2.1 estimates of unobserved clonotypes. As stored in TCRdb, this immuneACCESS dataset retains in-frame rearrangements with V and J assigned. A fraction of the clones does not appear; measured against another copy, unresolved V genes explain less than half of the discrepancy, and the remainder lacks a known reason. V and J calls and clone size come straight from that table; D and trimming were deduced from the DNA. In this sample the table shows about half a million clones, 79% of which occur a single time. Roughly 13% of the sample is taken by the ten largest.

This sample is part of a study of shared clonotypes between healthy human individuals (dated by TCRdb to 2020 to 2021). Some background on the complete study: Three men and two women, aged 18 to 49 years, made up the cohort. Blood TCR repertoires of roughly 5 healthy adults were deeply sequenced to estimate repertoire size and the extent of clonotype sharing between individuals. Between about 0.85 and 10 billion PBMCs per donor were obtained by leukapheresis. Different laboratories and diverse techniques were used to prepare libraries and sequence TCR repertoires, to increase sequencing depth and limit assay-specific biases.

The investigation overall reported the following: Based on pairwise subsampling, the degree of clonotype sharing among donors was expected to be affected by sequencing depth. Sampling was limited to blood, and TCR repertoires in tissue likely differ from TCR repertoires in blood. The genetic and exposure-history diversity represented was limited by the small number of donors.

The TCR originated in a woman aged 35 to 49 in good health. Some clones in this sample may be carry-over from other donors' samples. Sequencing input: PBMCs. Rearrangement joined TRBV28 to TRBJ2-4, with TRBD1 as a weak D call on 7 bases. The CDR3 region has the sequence CASSTTGTKNIQYF. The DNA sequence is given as TGTGCCAGCAGTACGACAGGGACTAAAAACATTCAGTACTTC.